The 27 T cell receptor beta chains below were found in one sample sequenced in a study of CD8 T cells in Susac syndrome. RNA amounts of about 0.45 to 1 ug underwent reverse transcription with random hexamers. TCRdb used MiXCR to reprocess the immunoSEQ multiplex PCR reads, holding one entry per CDR3 protein. In the table there are 170,000 or so distinct CDR3 sequences, more than 95% of which are singletons. The sequenced sample consisted of CD4+ T cells from PBMCs. The source of these receptors is a human donor with Susac syndrome.

This chain uses TRBV7-9 with TRBJ1-2; 8 bases map to TRBD1. CDR1 and CDR2 from the germline V gene are SEHNR and FQNEAQ (reference sequence). With V trimmed by 5 bases and J by 8 bases, 13 bases remained unmatched. CDR3 length: 15 residues. The CDR3 spells CASSPNPDRVKGYTF. CDR3 nucleotides: TGTGCCAGCAGCCCTAACCCGGACAGGGTGAAGGGCTACACCTTC. Combining the CDR3 with reference TRBV7-9 and TRBJ1-2 gives the whole variable domain DTGVSQNPRHKITKRGQNVTFRCDPISEHNRLYWYRQTLGQGPEFLTYFQNEAQLEKSRLLSDRFSAERPKGSFSTLEIQRTEQGDSAMYLCASSPNPDRVKGYTFGSGTRLTVV.

The chain has TRBV25-1 and TRBJ2-5; D not certain. Trimming removed 0 bases from V and 1 base from J, with 6 bases in between. Germline V gives CDR1 MGHDK, CDR2 SYGVNS. The CDR3 loop spans 14 amino acids. Here the CDR3 DNA reads TGTGCCAGCAGTGAATACCTAACCCAAGAGACCCAGTACTTC. Its translation is CASSEYLTQETQYF.

The V gene is TRBV18, the J gene TRBJ1-1; D is perhaps TRBD1 (6 bases). The germline V gene encodes CDR1 KGHSH and CDR2 LQKENI. The CDR3 runs to 14 residues. The V and J ends lost 3 bases and 0 bases respectively, with 8 bases between them. This CDR3 reads CASSPGGMNTEAFF. In DNA form, the CDR3 reads TGTGCCAGCTCACCTGGGGGCATGAACACTGAAGCTTTCTTT.

The rearrangement links TRBV29-1 to TRBJ2-6; 8 bases agree with TRBD2. The germline CDR1 and CDR2 sequences are SQVTM and ANQGSEA. The CDR3 contains 14 residues. V was clipped by 6 bases and J by 3 bases; unmatched bases: 4. The CDR3 here is CSVSAGGGANVLTF. The DNA of the CDR3 is TGCAGCGTGTCCGCGGGGGGTGGGGCCAACGTCCTGACTTTC.

The chain employs TRBV14 and TRBJ2-1; 7 bases match TRBD1. Germline CDR1 reads SGHDN; CDR2 reads FVKESK. CDR3 size: 14 residues. The trim removed 1 base at V and 13 bases at J, leaving 10 bases unmatched. The CDR3 nucleotides read TGTGCCAGCAGCCAAGTAGGACAGGCCCCCTCCCAGTTCTTC. Protein product: CASSQVGQAPSQFF.

J is TRBJ2-5 and V is TRBV30; no reliable D call. CDR1 is GTSNPN and CDR2 is SVGIG in the germline V gene (reference sequence). The V gene lost 3 bases and the J gene lost 3 bases, with 5 bases spanning the gap. CDR3 length equals 11 residues. The CDR3 sequence: CAWSGKETQYF. Written as DNA, the CDR3 is TGTGCCTGGAGCGGTAAAGAGACCCAGTACTTC.

The chain links TRBV2 to TRBJ1-3; D call uncertain. Looked up from germline, CDR1 is SNHLY and CDR2 is FYNNEI. V shed 2 bases and J shed 0 bases, with 8 bases lying between them. CDR3 length: 15 residues. The CDR3 sequence: CASSESSYSGNTIYF. The CDR3 region has the DNA TGTGCCAGCAGTGAATCTAGTTACTCTGGAAACACCATATATTTT.

The chain links TRBV12-3 or TRBV12-4 to TRBJ2-3; D gene ambiguous. V lost 6 bases and J 7 bases, leaving 14 bases between the germline ends. The CDR3 spans 13 residues. In nucleotides, the CDR3 is TGTGCCAGCAGGCCGGGCCCCATAAATACGCAGTATTTT. It encodes CASRPGPINTQYF.

This clonotype has a handful of counts. The CDR3 sequence: CASSLDGGYTF. CDR3 coding DNA: TGTGCCAGCAGCTTGGATGGAGGCTACACCTTC. The chain couples TRBV5-4 to TRBJ1-2; D gene ambiguous. Germline-derived CDR1 and CDR2 are SGHNT and YYREEE (reference sequence). There are 11 residues in the CDR3. Trimming left V 0 bases short and J 8 bases short, with 5 bases between.

The chain joins TRBV4-2 to TRBJ1-6; weak D call: TRBD1 (5 bases). Germline assignment: CDR1 LGHNA and CDR2 YNFKEQ. Trimming removed 0 bases at V and 6 bases at J, with 9 bases between. This CDR3 comprises 15 residues. In nucleotides, the CDR3 is TGTGCCAGCAGCCAAGATCAAGGGGTTAATTCACCCCTCCACTTT. Translating gives CASSQDQGVNSPLHF.

CDR3 nucleotides: TGTGCCACCAGTGGGGGCGGGACTAGCGGGAGTTCGTCCTACAATGAGCAGTTCTTC. It translates to CATSGGGTSGSSSYNEQFF. The chain employs TRBV24-1 and TRBJ2-1; TRBD2 agrees at 14 bases. The CDR3 contains 19 residues. The germline V gene encodes CDR1 KGHDR and CDR2 SFDVKD. V lost 5 bases and J lost 1; bases outside the gene matches: 9.

The chain links TRBV20-1 to TRBJ2-7; TRBD2 matches at 10 bases. This CDR3 region has 13 residues. CDR1 is DFQATT and CDR2 is SNEGSKA in the germline V gene (reference sequence). J was trimmed by 2 bases and V by 4 bases; bases with no gene match: 2. The DNA for the CDR3 is TGCAGTGCTAATAGCGGGGGGACCTACGAGCAGTACTTC. Residues: CSANSGGTYEQYF.

V is TRBV5-6 and J is TRBJ2-7; the D gene is possibly TRBD2 (5 bases). V lost 4 bases and J 2 bases, leaving 16 bases between the germline ends. Germline-derived CDR1 and CDR2 are SGHDT and YYEEEE. This CDR3 contains 15 residues. CDR3 in DNA: TGTGCCAGCAGCCCTAGGGATCGGCGGGCCTACGAGCAGTACTTC. Protein product: CASSPRDRRAYEQYF.

The rearrangement joins TRBV7-9 to TRBJ2-5; the D gene is possibly TRBD1 (6 bases). Germline V gene lookup returns CDR1 SEHNR and CDR2 FQNEAQ (reference sequence). This CDR3 contains 14 residues. Trimming left V 8 bases short and J 3 bases short, with 16 bases between. Here the CDR3 DNA reads TGTGCCAGCGTGCCCGGGACACCTAAAGAGACCCAGTACTTC. Translating it yields CASVPGTPKETQYF.

The chain combines TRBV5-4 with TRBJ2-1; 9 bases are a match to TRBD1. The junction had 10 bases not matched to a gene; V was cut back by 0 bases and J by 12 bases. The CDR3 extends over 15 amino acids. Germline assignment: CDR1 SGHNT and CDR2 YYREEE (reference sequence). CDR3 loop: CASSLAGQGLIGQFF. CDR3 DNA: TGTGCCAGCAGCTTGGCGGGACAGGGTCTGATAGGGCAGTTCTTC.

This chain links TRBV6-5 with TRBJ1-2, with unresolved D. Germline V lookup: CDR1 MNHEY, CDR2 SVGAGI. V lost 8 bases and J 4 bases, leaving 11 bases between the germline ends. This CDR3 is built from 12 residues. For the CDR3, the DNA is TGTGCCAGCGTGACCGAGGCCTATGGCTACACCTTC. It translates to CASVTEAYGYTF.

On this clonotype: The junction shows a germline mismatch at one end, possibly a read error. The V call is TRBV7-7, the J call TRBJ2-1, with D perhaps matching TRBD1 (5 bases). Germline values: CDR1 SSHAT, CDR2 FNYEAQ (reference sequence). The CDR3 spans 15 residues. The CDR3 bases are TGTGCTAGCAGCGCATCAGGGTTTTCCTACAATGAGCAGTTCTTC. Translating gives CASSASGFSYNEQFF.

The chain links TRBV30 to TRBJ2-3; D tentatively fits TRBD1 or TRBD2 (5 bases each). CDR3 length: 15 residues. Trimming stripped 0 bases from V and 4 bases from J, with 14 bases between. The V gene's germline CDR1 is GTSNPN and CDR2 SVGIG (reference sequence). As DNA, the CDR3 is TGTGCCTGGAGTGTACGAGGGGACGGGGCAGATACGCAGTATTTT. As protein: CAWSVRGDGADTQYF. Full variable domain (remainder filled in from reference TRBV30 and TRBJ2-3): SQTIHQWPATLVQPVGSPLSLECTVEGTSNPNLYWYRQAAGRGLQLLFYSVGIGQISSEVPQNLSASRPQDRQFILSSKKLLLSDSGFYLCAWSVRGDGADTQYFGPGTRLTVL.

V gene TRBV5-1 combines with J gene TRBJ2-4; D gene uncertain. The CDR3 is 15 amino acids. Germline values: CDR1 SGHRS, CDR2 YFSETQ. V lost 2 bases to trimming and J lost 1 base, with 10 bases between them. The CDR3 protein is CASSFRYGAKNIQYF. In DNA, the CDR3 is TGCGCCAGCAGCTTTCGGTATGGGGCCAAAAACATTCAGTACTTC.

The chain is built from TRBV7-9 and TRBJ1-2, with D tentatively TRBD1 (5 bases). CDR3 length: 16 residues. V lost 3 bases and J lost 4, with 18 bases in between. CDR1 SEHNR and CDR2 FQNEAQ come from the germline V gene (reference sequence). CDR3 nucleotides: TGTGCCAGCAGCTTCGGCCCGGGACGGGGCCTCTATGGCTACACCTTC. Protein product: CASSFGPGRGLYGYTF.

This clonotype came up once. This chain connects TRBV6-2 or TRBV6-3 to TRBJ1-6, with D tentatively TRBD1 (5 bases). The CDR3 is 16 residues long. Per germline, CDR1 MNHEY and CDR2 SVGEGT. Deletions cut 6 bases from V and 5 bases from J, with 17 bases between. The CDR3 here is CASSQLTGRDNSPLHF. In DNA, the CDR3 is TGTGCCAGCAGCCAGCTTACGGGACGGGATAATTCACCCCTCCACTTT.

The genes are TRBV2 and TRBJ2-2; D remains unclear. The V gene's germline CDR1 is SNHLY and CDR2 FYNNEI. V lost 2 bases to trimming and J lost 3 bases, with 16 bases between them. There are 17 residues in the CDR3. This CDR3 is CASSELGSVAYTGELFF. CDR3 nucleotide sequence: TGTGCCAGCAGTGAACTAGGGTCCGTTGCGTACACCGGGGAGCTGTTTTTT.

The rearrangement uses TRBV7-9 and TRBJ1-5; 11 nucleotides agree with TRBD1. V lost 4 bases and J lost 6; bases outside the gene matches: 8. The CDR3 totals 16 residues. CDR1 is SEHNR and CDR2 is FQNEAQ in the germline V gene (reference sequence). CDR3 coding DNA: TGTGCCAGCAGCTCGGGGACAGGGGGTTTCTCTCAGCCCCAGCATTTT. It encodes CASSSGTGGFSQPQHF. The full variable domain, rest sourced from reference TRBV7-9 and TRBJ1-5, is DTGVSQNPRHKITKRGQNVTFRCDPISEHNRLYWYRQTLGQGPEFLTYFQNEAQLEKSRLLSDRFSAERPKGSFSTLEIQRTEQGDSAMYLCASSSGTGGFSQPQHFGDGTRLSIL.

The chain carries TRBV4-2 and TRBJ1-1; 10 nucleotides match TRBD1. The V gene's germline CDR1 is LGHNA and CDR2 YNFKEQ. With V trimmed by 3 bases and J by 9 bases, 19 bases remained unmatched. The CDR3 consists of 18 residues. The CDR3 region is CASSQRSGTGADGEKAFF. CDR3 sequence (DNA): TGTGCCAGCAGCCAGAGGTCCGGGACAGGGGCCGATGGGGAGAAAGCTTTCTTT.

The V and J genes are TRBV19 and TRBJ1-1; tentative D call: TRBD1 (5 bases). Germline loops: CDR1 LNHDA, CDR2 SQIVND (reference sequence). The V gene lost 4 bases and the J gene lost 1 base, with 10 bases spanning the gap. This CDR3 region has 14 residues. The CDR3 region has the DNA TGTGCCAGTAGTACCCTTCAGGGGAACACTGAAGCTTTCTTT. Amino acids: CASSTLQGNTEAFF.

The chain combines TRBV12-3 or TRBV12-4 with TRBJ1-1; no definite D call. There are 13 residues in the CDR3. Trimming shortened V by 6 bases and J by 4 bases, and 12 bases separated the two germline ends. In nucleotides, the CDR3 is TGTGCCAGCAGCCGCAAAAGTTCCACTGAAGCTTTCTTT. Translated: CASSRKSSTEAFF.

The rearrangement uses TRBV3-1 and TRBJ1-6, with 9 bases aligning to TRBD1. V trimming: 3 bases; J trimming: 8 bases; junction bases outside the gene matches: 2. The CDR3 has 14 residues. The germline V gene encodes CDR1 LGHDT and CDR2 YNNKEL (reference sequence). In DNA form, the CDR3 reads TGTGCCAGCAGCCACAGGGACAGGGATTCACCCCTCCACTTT. Residues: CASSHRDRDSPLHF.